The 27 T cell receptor beta chains in this list originate from one sample, sequenced in a study of T cell repertoires in cytomegalovirus infection (dated by TCRdb to the late 2010s). Sequencing was performed on an Illumina HiSeq 1500. The raw public data were reprocessed by TCRdb itself: fastp quality trimming at Q25, MiXCR clonotype calling, in-frame beta chains only. Entries are consolidated by CDR3 protein sequence, retaining the most common genes and DNA. The sample includes around 450,000 distinct CDR3 sequences, with around 11% observed a single time. The ten biggest clones cover around 9.6% of the sample. Sequencing used PBMCs. The receptors here all came from a human donor in good health (CMV status not recorded). Some clones in this sample may be carry-over from other donors' samples.

This clonotype was recorded many times. The gene calls are TRBV11-2 and TRBJ1-4; D is undetermined. The CDR3 loop spans 12 amino acids. V shed 2 bases and J shed 14 bases, with 12 bases lying between them. Per the germline V gene, CDR1 is SGHAT and CDR2 is FQNNGV. The CDR3 is CASSLLGSGLFF. CDR3 coding DNA: TGTGCCAGCAGCTTATTGGGCTCCGGTCTGTTTTTT.

Turning to this clonotype: This may be a read error, as it is one base from a much larger clone. The chain employs TRBV20-1 and TRBJ2-7, with 7 bases that match TRBD2. Germline V CDR1 and CDR2: DFQATT, SNEGSKA (reference sequence). The CDR3 contains 15 residues. The CDR3 region has the DNA TGCAGTGCTAGAGATGGCGGGAGCGGGTCCTACGAGCAGTGCTTC. Translation: CSARDGGSGSYEQCF.

As regards this clonotype: Just one base apart from a much larger clone, this may be a read error. The rearrangement links TRBV19 to TRBJ1-1; D remains ambiguous. The CDR3 extends over 15 amino acids. Germline V lookup: CDR1 LNHDA, CDR2 SQIVND (reference sequence). CDR3: CSSSPRQAGNTEAFF. CDR3 in DNA: TGTTCCAGTAGTCCCCGGCAGGCGGGGAACACTGAAGCTTTCTTT.

V and J are TRBV6-6 and TRBJ1-5; no firm D call. Trimming removed 2 bases at V and 6 bases at J, with 8 bases between. This CDR3 region has 13 residues. Germline V CDR1 and CDR2: MNHNY, SVGAGI (reference sequence). CDR3 sequence: CASSYAPGQPQHF. In DNA, the CDR3 is TGTGCCAGCAGTTACGCCCCCGGTCAGCCCCAGCATTTT.

The V call is TRBV19, the J call TRBJ2-2; 11 bases fit TRBD1. The germline CDR1 and CDR2 sequences are LNHDA and SQIVND (reference sequence). The CDR3 has 15 amino acids. Trimming at V came to 3 bases and at J to 7 bases, leaving 4 bases not matched to a gene. CDR3 residues: CASSMDRGQVGELFF. CDR3 in DNA: TGTGCCAGTAGTATGGACAGGGGGCAAGTCGGGGAGCTGTTTTTT.

This clonotype was counted many times. The V call is TRBV7-9, the J call TRBJ2-7; D may be TRBD1 (6 bases). Trimming shortened V by 1 base and J by 5 bases, and 12 bases separated the two germline ends. This CDR3 region has 14 residues. CDR1 SEHNR and CDR2 FQNEAQ come from the germline V gene (reference sequence). The CDR3 coding sequence is TGTGCCAGCAGCTTAGTAGAACAGGGAGACGAGCAGTACTTC. Protein sequence: CASSLVEQGDEQYF. Variable domain in full (rest from reference TRBV7-9 and TRBJ2-7): DTGVSQNPRHKITKRGQNVTFRCDPISEHNRLYWYRQTLGQGPEFLTYFQNEAQLEKSRLLSDRFSAERPKGSFSTLEIQRTEQGDSAMYLCASSLVEQGDEQYFGPGTRLTVT.

In its sample, this clonotype was seen once. Since the CDR3 does not end with the conserved phenylalanine or tryptophan, this likely comes from a read error. The CDR3 DNA sequence: TGTGCCAGCAGCCCCGGTTATCAGGGGGCAGGGGAGACCCAGTACCTT. Its protein is CASSPGYQGAGETQYL. The chain employs TRBV7-2 and TRBJ2-5, with 8 bases lining up with TRBD1. The length of the CDR3 is 16 residues. Germline trimming cut 5 bases from V and 5 bases from J; bases unmatched to any gene: 13. CDR1 and CDR2 (germline): SGHTA, FQGNSA.

The sample holds many counts of this clonotype. V is TRBV6-5 and J is TRBJ2-7; TRBD2 matches at 13 bases. The junction had 9 bases not matched to a gene; V was cut back by 5 bases and J by 2 bases. The CDR3 contains 17 residues. Germline V gene data show CDR1 as MNHEY and CDR2 as SVGAGI. The CDR3 loop reads CASSQLRTSGGPYEQYF. In DNA form, the CDR3 reads TGTGCCAGCAGTCAGCTGCGGACTAGCGGGGGTCCCTACGAGCAGTACTTC.

The table lists this clonotype with a few counts. The chain recombines TRBV15 with TRBJ2-1; unclear D gene. The CDR3 length is 12 residues. In germline, CDR1 is LNHNV, CDR2 YYDKDF (reference sequence). Trimming left V 3 bases short and J 6 bases short, with 6 bases between. CDR3 sequence: CATSRRLNEQFF. The CDR3 DNA reads as TGTGCCACCAGCAGGAGGCTCAATGAGCAGTTCTTC.

Note on this clonotype: Because it lacks the conserved phenylalanine or tryptophan at the end, this CDR3 is likely a read error. The rearrangement uses TRBV4-1 and TRBJ1-5, with a possible D match to TRBD1 (5 bases). Trimming pared 5 bases from V and 0 bases from J, leaving 8 bases between. CDR3 length equals 14 residues. Germline CDR1 MGHRA, CDR2 YSYEKL. The CDR3 region is CASSSGNSNQPQHC. As DNA, the CDR3 is TGCGCCAGCAGCTCAGGGAATAGCAATCAGCCCCAGCATTGT.

This clonotype was seen repeatedly, ten times or more. This chain links TRBV5-6 with TRBJ2-7; 7 nucleotides agree with TRBD1. CDR1 and CDR2 from the germline V gene are SGHDT and YYEEEE. This CDR3 contains 15 residues. V was pared by 1 base and J by 2 bases, with 6 bases of the junction left unmatched. CDR3 sequence: CASSLPRQGTYEQYF. In DNA form, the CDR3 reads TGTGCCAGCAGCTTGCCCCGACAGGGAACCTACGAGCAGTACTTC.

This clonotype was recorded at least ten times. The V gene is TRBV6-4, the J gene TRBJ2-3; 7 bases are a match to TRBD2. The CDR3 extends over 14 amino acids. Germline loops: CDR1 MRHNA, CDR2 SNTAGT. V dropped 2 bases and J dropped 6; count of bases not matched to a gene: 5. The DNA of the CDR3 is TGTGCCAGCAGTGACGGCGGGGGTGAGGATACGCAGTATTTT. Translated, it gives CASSDGGGEDTQYF.

This clonotype was seen many times. J is TRBJ1-4 and V is TRBV6-4; D might be TRBD1 (6 bases). The V gene's germline CDR1 is MRHNA and CDR2 SNTAGT. Trimming took 0 bases from V and 6 from J, leaving 8 bases between them. The CDR3 loop spans 14 amino acids. The CDR3 region has the DNA TGTGCCAGCAGTGACTCCGCAGGGGATGAAAAACTGTTTTTT. It yields the protein CASSDSAGDEKLFF.

This clonotype was recorded at least ten times. The genes are TRBV28 and TRBJ2-7; 11 bases map to TRBD1. Germline-derived CDR1 and CDR2 are MDHEN and SYDVKM. This CDR3 is built from 16 residues. J gave up 5 bases and V 4 bases, and 10 bases lay outside the gene matches. CDR3 bases: TGTGCCAGCAGTTCCGTACCGGGACAGGGGGACCACGAGCAGTACTTC. This sequence encodes CASSSVPGQGDHEQYF.

In its sample, this clonotype was seen many times. The chain couples TRBV19 to TRBJ2-7; unclear D gene. The CDR3 length is 13 residues. Per the germline V gene, CDR1 is LNHDA and CDR2 is SQIVND (reference sequence). Trimming stripped 2 bases from V and 3 bases from J, with 8 bases between. The CDR3 here is CASSINSDYEQYF. CDR3 bases: TGTGCCAGTAGTATAAATTCGGACTACGAGCAGTACTTC. The full variable domain, completed using reference TRBV19 and TRBJ2-7, is DGGITQSPKYLFRKEGQNVTLSCEQNLNHDAMYWYRQDPGQGLRLIYYSQIVNDFQKGDIAEGYSVSREKKESFPLTVTSAQKNPTAFYLCASSINSDYEQYFGPGTRLTVT.

Ten or more counts support this clonotype. The genes are TRBV7-2 and TRBJ2-7, with 9 bases identical to TRBD1. Germline loops: CDR1 SGHTA, CDR2 FQGNSA. This CDR3 contains 15 residues. V shed 5 bases and J 3 bases; nucleotides not matched to a gene: 8. CDR3 amino acids: CASSPSSTGGYEQYF. The DNA for the CDR3 is TGTGCCAGCAGCCCCTCCTCGACAGGGGGCTACGAGCAGTACTTC.

This clonotype has at least ten counts. The chain links TRBV6-1 to TRBJ1-6, with TRBD1 matching 7 bases. The V segment lost 5 bases and the J segment 0 bases; nucleotides outside the gene matches: 13. This CDR3 region has 19 residues. Germline-derived CDR1 and CDR2 are MNHNS and SASEGT. The CDR3 nucleotides are TGTGCCAGCAGTATTACCAGACAGGGACGGAGCTCCTATAATTCACCCCTCCACTTT. Residues: CASSITRQGRSSYNSPLHF.

This clonotype was found many times. The rearrangement joins TRBV3-1 to TRBJ2-5; D is ambiguous. Trimming pared 10 bases from V and 1 base from J, leaving 10 bases between. This CDR3 has 12 amino acids. CDR1 and CDR2 from the germline V gene are LGHDT and YNNKEL (reference sequence). The CDR3 loop reads CATRQVQETQYF. Here the CDR3 DNA reads TGTGCCACGCGGCAGGTCCAAGAGACCCAGTACTTC.

In this sample, this clonotype turned up many times. V and J are TRBV7-6 and TRBJ1-1, with unresolved D. V was shortened by 0 bases and J by 0 bases, with 8 bases between the two germline ends. The CDR3 extends over 15 amino acids. Germline V gene lookup returns CDR1 SGHVS and CDR2 FNYEAQ. The CDR3 DNA reads TGTGCCAGCAGCTTAGCCGTGGGGATGAACACTGAAGCTTTCTTT. Translation: CASSLAVGMNTEAFF.

CDR3 in amino acids: CASSGQGPHEQYF. CDR3 DNA sequence: TGTGCCAGCAGTGGACAGGGTCCCCACGAGCAGTACTTC. The chain links TRBV2 to TRBJ2-7; TRBD1 matches at 7 bases. J lost 5 bases, V lost 4 bases, and 5 bases had no gene match. Germline loops: CDR1 SNHLY, CDR2 FYNNEI. The length of the CDR3 is 13 residues. The full variable domain, completed using reference TRBV2 and TRBJ2-7, is EPEVTQTPSHQVTQMGQEVILRCVPISNHLYFYWYRQILGQKVEFLVSFYNNEISEKSEIFDDQFSVERPDGSNFTLKIRSTKLEDSAMYFCASSGQGPHEQYFGPGTRLTVT.

In DNA, the CDR3 is TGTGCCTGGAGTAGGCAAGTGAACACTGAAGCTTTCTTT. It encodes CAWSRQVNTEAFF. The chain uses TRBV30 and TRBJ1-1; no definite D call. V dropped 2 bases and J dropped 0 bases, with 7 bases sitting between them. The CDR3 is made up of 13 amino acids. CDR1 GTSNPN and CDR2 SVGIG come from the germline V gene (reference sequence).

With regard to this clonotype: This may be a read error: a much more frequent sequence differs by one nucleotide. The chain has TRBV5-1 and TRBJ2-2; no reliable D call. CDR1 and CDR2 (germline): SGHRS, YFSETQ. The CDR3 sequence is 13 residues long. The CDR3 protein is CTSRPEDTGELFF. CDR3 coding DNA: TGCACCAGCAGGCCAGAGGACACCGGGGAGCTGTTTTTT.

On this clonotype itself: This sequence may be a read error, since a much larger clone differs from it by one base. The gene calls are TRBV6-2 or TRBV6-3 and TRBJ2-4; tentatively, D is TRBD2 (7 bases). This CDR3 has 14 amino acids. V dropped 6 bases and J dropped 11 bases, with 20 bases sitting between them. CDR1 and CDR2 from the germline V gene are MNHEY and SVGEGT. The CDR3 protein is CASSRGGGPNVQYF. The CDR3 nucleotides read TGTGCCAGCAGCCGAGGGGGGGGCCCGAACGTTCAGTACTTC.

The J gene is TRBJ2-7, the V gene TRBV7-9; D is possibly TRBD2 (5 bases). The length of the CDR3 is 12 residues. V was shortened by 6 bases and J by 3 bases, with 9 bases between the two germline ends. Germline V CDR1 and CDR2: SEHNR, FQNEAQ (reference sequence). The chain's CDR3 is CASREGLYEQYF. In DNA form, the CDR3 reads TGTGCCAGCAGGGAAGGACTCTACGAGCAGTACTTC.

This clonotype was detected many times. The chain combines TRBV9 with TRBJ1-2; TRBD1 agrees at 7 bases. Germline loops: CDR1 SGDLS, CDR2 YYNGEE. This CDR3 is 13 amino acids long. V was clipped by 3 bases and J by 6 bases; unmatched bases: 5. CDR3 amino acids: CASSGGQSHGYTF. The CDR3 DNA follows: TGTGCCAGCAGCGGGGGACAGAGCCATGGCTACACCTTC. Combining the CDR3 with reference TRBV9 and TRBJ1-2 gives the whole variable domain DSGVTQTPKHLITATGQRVTLRCSPRSGDLSVYWYQQSLDQGLQFLIQYYNGEERAKGNILERFSAQQFPDLHSELNLSSLELGDSALYFCASSGGQSHGYTFGSGTRLTVV.

This clonotype was counted only a few times. V is TRBV6-5 and J is TRBJ2-5; D gene unclear. V lost 8 bases to trimming and J lost 3 bases, with 7 bases between them. The CDR3 has 11 amino acids. Germline CDR1 is MNHEY and CDR2 is SVGAGI. The CDR3 region is CASRNKETQYF. DNA of the CDR3: TGTGCCAGCCGTAACAAAGAGACCCAGTACTTC.

This clonotype was seen ten or more times. This sequence joins TRBV7-9 and TRBJ2-1; 11 bases align to TRBD2. V gave up 5 bases and J gave up 7 bases; unmatched junction bases: 7. CDR3 size: 15 residues. The V gene's germline CDR1 is SEHNR and CDR2 FQNEAQ (reference sequence). CDR3 protein: CASSTTSGRGNEQFF. The CDR3 DNA follows: TGTGCCAGCAGCACAACTAGCGGGAGAGGGAATGAGCAGTTCTTC. Full variable domain (rest looked up from reference TRBV7-9 and TRBJ2-1): DTGVSQNPRHKITKRGQNVTFRCDPISEHNRLYWYRQTLGQGPEFLTYFQNEAQLEKSRLLSDRFSAERPKGSFSTLEIQRTEQGDSAMYLCASSTTSGRGNEQFFGPGTRLTVL.